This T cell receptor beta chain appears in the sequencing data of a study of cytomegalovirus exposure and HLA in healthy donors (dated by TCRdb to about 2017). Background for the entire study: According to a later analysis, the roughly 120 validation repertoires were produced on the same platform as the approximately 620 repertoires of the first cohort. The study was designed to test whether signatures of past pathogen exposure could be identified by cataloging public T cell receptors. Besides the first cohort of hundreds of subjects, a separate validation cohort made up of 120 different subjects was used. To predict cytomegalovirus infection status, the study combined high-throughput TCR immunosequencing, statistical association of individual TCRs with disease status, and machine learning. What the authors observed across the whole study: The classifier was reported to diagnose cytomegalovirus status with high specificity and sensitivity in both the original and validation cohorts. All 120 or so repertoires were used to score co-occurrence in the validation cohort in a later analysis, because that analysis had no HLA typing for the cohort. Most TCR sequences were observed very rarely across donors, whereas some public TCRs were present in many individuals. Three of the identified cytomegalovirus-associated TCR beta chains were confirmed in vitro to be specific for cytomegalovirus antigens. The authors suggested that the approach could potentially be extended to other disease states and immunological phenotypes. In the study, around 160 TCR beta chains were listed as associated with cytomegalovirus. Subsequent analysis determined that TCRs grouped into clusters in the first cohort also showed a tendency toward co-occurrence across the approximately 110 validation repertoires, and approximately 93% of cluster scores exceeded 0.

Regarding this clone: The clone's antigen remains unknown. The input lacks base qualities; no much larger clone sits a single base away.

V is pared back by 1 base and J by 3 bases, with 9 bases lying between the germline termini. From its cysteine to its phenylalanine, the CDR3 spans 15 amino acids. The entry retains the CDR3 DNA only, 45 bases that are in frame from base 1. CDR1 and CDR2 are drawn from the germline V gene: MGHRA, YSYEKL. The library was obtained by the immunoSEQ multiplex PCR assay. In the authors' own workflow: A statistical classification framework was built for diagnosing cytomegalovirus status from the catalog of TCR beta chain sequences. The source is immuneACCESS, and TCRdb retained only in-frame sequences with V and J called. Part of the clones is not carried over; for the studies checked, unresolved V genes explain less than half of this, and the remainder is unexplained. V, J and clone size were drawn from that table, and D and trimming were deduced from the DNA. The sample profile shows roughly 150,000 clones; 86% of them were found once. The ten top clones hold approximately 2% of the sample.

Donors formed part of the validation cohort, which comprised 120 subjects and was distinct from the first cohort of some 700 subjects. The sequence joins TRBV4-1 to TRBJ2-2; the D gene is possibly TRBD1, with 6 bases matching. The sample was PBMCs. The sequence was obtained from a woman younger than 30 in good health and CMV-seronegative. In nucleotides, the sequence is TGCGCCAGCAGCCAAGGCAGGGGATACACCGGGGAGCTGTTTTTT. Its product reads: CASSQGRGYTGELFF.